The next 5 T cell receptor beta chains were all read from a single sample in a study of T-cell reconstitution after alpha-beta-depleted transplantation in children. The TCRbeta library incorporated unique molecular identifiers. TCRdb passed the PCR reads through MiXCR, listing each CDR3 protein once. The sample has under 300,000 distinct CDR3 sequences, 9.7% seen once. The source was PBMCs from the stem cell graft donor, collected from the stem cell graft. Every receptor here comes from a human donor who donated a stem cell graft to a child with SCID.

This clonotype occurred many times. V and J are TRBV5-1 and TRBJ2-6; tentatively, D is TRBD1 (5 bases). V was trimmed by 0 bases and J by 7 bases, leaving 11 bases between them. This CDR3 region has 15 residues. Germline assignment: CDR1 SGHRS and CDR2 YFSETQ. CDR3 DNA sequence: TGCGCCAGCAGCTTGGCAGACAGTCCCGCCAACGTCCTGACTTTC. This codes for CASSLADSPANVLTF.

The sample holds many counts of this clonotype. The chain recombines TRBV28 with TRBJ2-7; possibly TRBD2 for D (5 bases). Deletions cut 3 bases from V and 2 bases from J, with 14 bases between. This CDR3 comprises 15 residues. CDR1 and CDR2 (germline): MDHEN, SYDVKM. CDR3: CASSFLPDSAYEQYF. DNA of the CDR3: TGTGCCAGCAGTTTTCTTCCTGATAGCGCCTACGAGCAGTACTTC.

At least ten counts were recorded for this clonotype. The V call is TRBV9, the J call TRBJ2-5; 8 nucleotides align to TRBD1. With V trimmed by 3 bases and J by 2 bases, 3 bases remained unmatched. CDR1 and CDR2 (germline): SGDLS, YYNGEE. CDR3 size: 14 residues. In nucleotides, the CDR3 is TGTGCCAGCAGCGGCAGGGGGCCTCAAGAGACCCAGTACTTC. Translating it yields CASSGRGPQETQYF.

Many counts were recorded for this clonotype. The rearrangement uses TRBV3-1 and TRBJ1-4; 11 nucleotides agree with TRBD1. The germline V gene encodes CDR1 LGHDT and CDR2 YNNKEL (reference sequence). The V and J ends lost 1 base and 8 bases, in that order; junction bases with no gene match: 3. This CDR3 has 15 amino acids. The CDR3 DNA follows: TGTGCCAGCAGCCAAGGGGACAGGGGGACCGAAAAACTGTTTTTT. Protein: CASSQGDRGTEKLFF.

In its sample, this clonotype was seen many times. This chain connects TRBV20-1 to TRBJ1-1; maybe TRBD1 (6 bases). From germline, CDR1 is DFQATT and CDR2 SNEGSKA (reference sequence). The CDR3 totals 15 residues. V gave up 6 bases and J gave up 4 bases, with 21 bases separating them. The DNA for the CDR3 is TGCAGTGCCTATGTAATGGGGGCAGGACGCACTGAAGCTTTCTTT. This translates into CSAYVMGAGRTEAFF.